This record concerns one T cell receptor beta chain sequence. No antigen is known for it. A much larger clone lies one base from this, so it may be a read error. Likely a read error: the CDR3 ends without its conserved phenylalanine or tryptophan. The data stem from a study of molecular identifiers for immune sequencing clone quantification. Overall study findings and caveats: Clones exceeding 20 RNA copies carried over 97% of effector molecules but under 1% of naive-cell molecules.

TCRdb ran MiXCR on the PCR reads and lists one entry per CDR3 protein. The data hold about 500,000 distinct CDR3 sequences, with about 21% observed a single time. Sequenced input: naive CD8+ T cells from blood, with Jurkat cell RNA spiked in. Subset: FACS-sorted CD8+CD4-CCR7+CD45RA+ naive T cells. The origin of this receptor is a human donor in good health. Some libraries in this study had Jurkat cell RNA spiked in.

CDR3 amino acids: CASSQGPRRTEAFS. CDR3 nucleotide sequence: TGCGCCAGCAGCCAGGGACCCAGACGAACTGAAGCTTTCTCT. This chain joins TRBV10-2 and TRBJ1-1; D possibly corresponds to TRBD1 (5 bases). The CDR3 is 14 amino acids. V lost 6 bases and J 5 bases, leaving 16 bases between the germline ends. Germline CDR1 and CDR2: WSHSY and SAAADI.